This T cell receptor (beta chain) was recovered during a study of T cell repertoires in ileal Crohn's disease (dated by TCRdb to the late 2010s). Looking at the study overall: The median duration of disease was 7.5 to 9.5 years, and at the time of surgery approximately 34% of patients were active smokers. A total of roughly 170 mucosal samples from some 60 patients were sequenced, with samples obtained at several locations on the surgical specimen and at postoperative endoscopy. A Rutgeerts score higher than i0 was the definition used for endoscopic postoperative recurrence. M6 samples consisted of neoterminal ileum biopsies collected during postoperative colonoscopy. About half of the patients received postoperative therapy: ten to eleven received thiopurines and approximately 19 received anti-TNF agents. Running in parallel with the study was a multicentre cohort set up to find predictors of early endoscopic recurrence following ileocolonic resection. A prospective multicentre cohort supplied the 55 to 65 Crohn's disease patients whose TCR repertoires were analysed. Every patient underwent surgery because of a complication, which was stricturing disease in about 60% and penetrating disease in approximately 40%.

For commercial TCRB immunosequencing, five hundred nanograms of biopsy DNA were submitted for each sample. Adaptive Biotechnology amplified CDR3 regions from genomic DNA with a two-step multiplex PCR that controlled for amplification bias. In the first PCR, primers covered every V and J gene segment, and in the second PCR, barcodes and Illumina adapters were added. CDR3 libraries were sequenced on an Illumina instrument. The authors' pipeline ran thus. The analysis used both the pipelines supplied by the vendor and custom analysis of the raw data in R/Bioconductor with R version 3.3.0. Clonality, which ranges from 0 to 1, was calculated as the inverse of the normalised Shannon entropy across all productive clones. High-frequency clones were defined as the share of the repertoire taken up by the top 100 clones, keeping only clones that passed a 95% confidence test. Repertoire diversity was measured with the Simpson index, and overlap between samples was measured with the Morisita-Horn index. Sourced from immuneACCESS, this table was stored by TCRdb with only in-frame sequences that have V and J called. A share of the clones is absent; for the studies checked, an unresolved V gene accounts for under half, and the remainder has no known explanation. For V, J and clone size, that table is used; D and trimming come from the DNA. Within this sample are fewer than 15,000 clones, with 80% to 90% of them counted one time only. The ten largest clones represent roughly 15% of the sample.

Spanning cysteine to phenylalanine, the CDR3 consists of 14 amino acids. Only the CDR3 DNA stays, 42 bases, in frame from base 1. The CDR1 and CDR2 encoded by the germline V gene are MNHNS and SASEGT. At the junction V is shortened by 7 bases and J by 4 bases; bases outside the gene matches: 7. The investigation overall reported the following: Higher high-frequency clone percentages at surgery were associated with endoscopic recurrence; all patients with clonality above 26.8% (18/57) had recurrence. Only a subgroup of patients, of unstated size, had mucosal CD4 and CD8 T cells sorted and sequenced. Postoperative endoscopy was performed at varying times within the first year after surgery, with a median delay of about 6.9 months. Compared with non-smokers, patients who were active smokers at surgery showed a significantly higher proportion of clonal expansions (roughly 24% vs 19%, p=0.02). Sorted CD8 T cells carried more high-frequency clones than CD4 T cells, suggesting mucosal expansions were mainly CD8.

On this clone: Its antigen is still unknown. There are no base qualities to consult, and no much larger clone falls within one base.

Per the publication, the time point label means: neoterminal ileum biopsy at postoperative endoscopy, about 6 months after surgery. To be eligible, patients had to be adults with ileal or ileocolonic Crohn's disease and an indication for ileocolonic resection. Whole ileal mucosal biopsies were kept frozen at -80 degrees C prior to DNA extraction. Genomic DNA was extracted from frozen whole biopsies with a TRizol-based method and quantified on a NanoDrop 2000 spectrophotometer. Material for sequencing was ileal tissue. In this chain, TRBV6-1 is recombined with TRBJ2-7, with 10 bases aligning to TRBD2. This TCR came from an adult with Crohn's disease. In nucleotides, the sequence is TGTGCCAGCAATCGAGCGGGAGGGCCTTACGAGCAGTACTTC. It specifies CASNRAGGPYEQYF.